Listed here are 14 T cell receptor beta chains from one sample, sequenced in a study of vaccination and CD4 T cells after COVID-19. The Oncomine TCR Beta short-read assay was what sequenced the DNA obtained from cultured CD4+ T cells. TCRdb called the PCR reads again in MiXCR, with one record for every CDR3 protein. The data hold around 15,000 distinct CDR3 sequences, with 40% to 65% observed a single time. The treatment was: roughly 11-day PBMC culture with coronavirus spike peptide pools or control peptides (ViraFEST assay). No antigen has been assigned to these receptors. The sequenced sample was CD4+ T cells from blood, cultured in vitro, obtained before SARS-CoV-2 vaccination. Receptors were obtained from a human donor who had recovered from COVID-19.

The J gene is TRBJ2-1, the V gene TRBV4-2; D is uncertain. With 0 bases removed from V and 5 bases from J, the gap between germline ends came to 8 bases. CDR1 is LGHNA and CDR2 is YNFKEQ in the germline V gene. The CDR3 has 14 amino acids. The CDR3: CASSQDWGNNEQFF. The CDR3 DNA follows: TGTGCCAGCAGCCAAGATTGGGGTAACAATGAGCAGTTCTTC.

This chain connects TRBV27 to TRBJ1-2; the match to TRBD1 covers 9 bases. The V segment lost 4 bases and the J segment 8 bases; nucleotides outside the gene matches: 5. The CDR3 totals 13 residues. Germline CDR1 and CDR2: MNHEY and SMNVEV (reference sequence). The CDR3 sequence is CASSWDRAGGYTF. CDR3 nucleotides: TGTGCCAGCAGTTGGGACAGGGCCGGCGGCTACACCTTC.

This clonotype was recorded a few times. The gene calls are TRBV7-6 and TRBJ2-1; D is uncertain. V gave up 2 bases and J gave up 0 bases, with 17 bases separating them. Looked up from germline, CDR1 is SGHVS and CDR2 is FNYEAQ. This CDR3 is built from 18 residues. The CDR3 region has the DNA TGTGCCAGCAGCTTATCGTCTGTTACGGTGAGCTCCTACAATGAGCAGTTCTTC. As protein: CASSLSSVTVSSYNEQFF.

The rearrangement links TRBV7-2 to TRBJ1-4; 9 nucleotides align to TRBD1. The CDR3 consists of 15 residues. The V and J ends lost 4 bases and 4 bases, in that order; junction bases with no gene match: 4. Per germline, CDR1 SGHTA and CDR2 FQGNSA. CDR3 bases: TGTGCCAGCAGCTCCTGGGACAGGGTTAATGAAAAACTGTTTTTT. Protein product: CASSSWDRVNEKLFF.

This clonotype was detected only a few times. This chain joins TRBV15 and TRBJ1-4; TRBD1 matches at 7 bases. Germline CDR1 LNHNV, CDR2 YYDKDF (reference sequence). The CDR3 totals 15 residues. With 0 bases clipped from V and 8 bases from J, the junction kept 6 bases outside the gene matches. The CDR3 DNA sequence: TGTGCCACCAGCAGAGAAGGGGGCAGGGGGGAAAAACTGTTTTTT. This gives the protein CATSREGGRGEKLFF.

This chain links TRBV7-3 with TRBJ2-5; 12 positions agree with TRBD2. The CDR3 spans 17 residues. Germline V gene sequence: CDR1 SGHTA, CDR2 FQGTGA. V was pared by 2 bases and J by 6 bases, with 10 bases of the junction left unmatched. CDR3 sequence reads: CASSLFWTSGDGKTQYF. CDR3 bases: TGTGCCAGCAGCTTATTTTGGACTAGCGGGGATGGGAAGACCCAGTACTTC.

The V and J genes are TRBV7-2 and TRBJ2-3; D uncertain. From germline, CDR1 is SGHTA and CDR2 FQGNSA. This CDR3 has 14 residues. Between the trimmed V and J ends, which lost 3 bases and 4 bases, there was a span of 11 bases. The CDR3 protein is CASSLVGAPDTQYF. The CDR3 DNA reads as TGTGCCAGCAGCTTGGTGGGTGCCCCAGATACGCAGTATTTT.

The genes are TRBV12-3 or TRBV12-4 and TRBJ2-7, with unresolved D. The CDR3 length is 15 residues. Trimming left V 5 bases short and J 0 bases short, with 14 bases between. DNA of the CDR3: TGTGCCAGCAGTCTCACGCTAATGAGCTCCTACGAGCAGTACTTC. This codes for CASSLTLMSSYEQYF.

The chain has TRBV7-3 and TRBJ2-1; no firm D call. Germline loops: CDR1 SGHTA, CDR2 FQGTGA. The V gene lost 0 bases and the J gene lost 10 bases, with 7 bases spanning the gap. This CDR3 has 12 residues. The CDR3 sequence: CASSLTYREQFF. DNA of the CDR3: TGTGCCAGCAGCTTAACGTATCGCGAGCAGTTCTTC.

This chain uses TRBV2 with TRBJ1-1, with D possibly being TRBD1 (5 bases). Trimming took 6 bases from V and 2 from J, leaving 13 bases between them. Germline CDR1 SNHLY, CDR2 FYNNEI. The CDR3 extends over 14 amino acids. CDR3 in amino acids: CASRGVSPNTEAFF. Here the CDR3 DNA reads TGTGCCAGCAGGGGGGTCTCGCCAAACACTGAAGCTTTCTTT.

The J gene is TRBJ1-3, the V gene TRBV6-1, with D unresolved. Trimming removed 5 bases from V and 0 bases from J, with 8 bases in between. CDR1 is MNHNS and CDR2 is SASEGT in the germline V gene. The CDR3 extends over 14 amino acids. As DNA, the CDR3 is TGTGCCAGCAGTAGACGGGACTCTGGAAACACCATATATTTT. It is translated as CASSRRDSGNTIYF.

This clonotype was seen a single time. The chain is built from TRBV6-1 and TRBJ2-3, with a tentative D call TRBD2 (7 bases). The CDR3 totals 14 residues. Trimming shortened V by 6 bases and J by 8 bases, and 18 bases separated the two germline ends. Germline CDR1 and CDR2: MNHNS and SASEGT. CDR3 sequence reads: CASRRGGGAGTQYF. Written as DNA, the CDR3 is TGTGCCAGCAGGAGGGGGGGGGGCGCCGGTACGCAGTATTTT.

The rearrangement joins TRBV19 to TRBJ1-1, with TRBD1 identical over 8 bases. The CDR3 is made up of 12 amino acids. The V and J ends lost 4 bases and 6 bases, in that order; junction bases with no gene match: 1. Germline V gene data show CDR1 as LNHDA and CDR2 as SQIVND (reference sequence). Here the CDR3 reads CASSRTGSEAFF. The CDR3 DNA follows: TGTGCCAGTAGTAGGACAGGGTCTGAAGCTTTCTTT.

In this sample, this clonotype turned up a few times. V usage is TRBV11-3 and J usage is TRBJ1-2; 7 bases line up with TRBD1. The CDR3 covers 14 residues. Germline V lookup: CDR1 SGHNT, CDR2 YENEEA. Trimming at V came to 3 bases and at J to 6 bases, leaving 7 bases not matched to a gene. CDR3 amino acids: CASSLRTGKDGYTF. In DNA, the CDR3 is TGTGCCAGCAGCTTGCGGACAGGAAAGGATGGCTACACCTTC. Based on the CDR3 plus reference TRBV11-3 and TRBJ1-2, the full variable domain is EAGVVQSPRYKIIEKKQPVAFWCNPISGHNTLYWYLQNLGQGPELLIRYENEEAVDDSQLPKDRFSAERLKGVDSTLKIQPAELGDSAVYLCASSLRTGKDGYTFGSGTRLTVV.